This T cell receptor beta chain emerged from a study of cytomegalovirus exposure and HLA in healthy donors. The PCR contained 60 Vbeta and 13 Jbeta primers. The data were produced by immunoSEQ multiplex PCR, yet TCRdb's version contains in-frame clones alone and is incomplete. In the table there are approximately 140,000 clones, approximately 78% of which are singletons. CDR1 and CDR2 from the germline V gene are MDHEN and SYDVKM. V gave up 6 bases and J gave up 4 bases; unmatched junction bases: 0. This CDR3 has 14 residues. General study points: CMV serostatus was the only immune exposure information that was available. It was shown in a later analysis that HLA-associated TCR beta chains were more clonally expanded than other, equally common chains. The likely explanation for a cluster of highly shared sequence variants was sequencing artifact. As a later analysis showed, a missense DCLRE1C variant was linked to trimming of TCR beta V- and J-genes.

Notes on this clone: The antigen remains unidentified.

This chain joins TRBV28 and TRBJ2-2, with 12 positions matching TRBD2. The clonotype was recovered from a woman aged 40-49 years in good health and CMV-seropositive. Sample: PBMCs. In nucleotides, the CDR3 is TGTGCCAGCAGACTAGCGGGAGGCACCGGGGAGCTGTTTTTT. It encodes CASRLAGGTGELFF.